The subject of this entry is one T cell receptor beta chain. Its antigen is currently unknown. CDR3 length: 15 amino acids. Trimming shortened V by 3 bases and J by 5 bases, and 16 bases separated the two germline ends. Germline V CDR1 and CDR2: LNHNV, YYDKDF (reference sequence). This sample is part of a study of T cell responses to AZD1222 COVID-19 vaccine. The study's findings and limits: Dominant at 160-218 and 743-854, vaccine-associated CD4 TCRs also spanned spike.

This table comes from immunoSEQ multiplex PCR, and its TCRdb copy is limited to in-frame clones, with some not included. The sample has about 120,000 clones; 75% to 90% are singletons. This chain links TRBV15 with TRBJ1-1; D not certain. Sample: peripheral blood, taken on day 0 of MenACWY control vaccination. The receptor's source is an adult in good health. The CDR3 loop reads CATSSRAGLGTEAFF. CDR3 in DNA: TGTGCCACCAGCAGCCGGGCCGGCTTGGGTACTGAAGCTTTCTTT.